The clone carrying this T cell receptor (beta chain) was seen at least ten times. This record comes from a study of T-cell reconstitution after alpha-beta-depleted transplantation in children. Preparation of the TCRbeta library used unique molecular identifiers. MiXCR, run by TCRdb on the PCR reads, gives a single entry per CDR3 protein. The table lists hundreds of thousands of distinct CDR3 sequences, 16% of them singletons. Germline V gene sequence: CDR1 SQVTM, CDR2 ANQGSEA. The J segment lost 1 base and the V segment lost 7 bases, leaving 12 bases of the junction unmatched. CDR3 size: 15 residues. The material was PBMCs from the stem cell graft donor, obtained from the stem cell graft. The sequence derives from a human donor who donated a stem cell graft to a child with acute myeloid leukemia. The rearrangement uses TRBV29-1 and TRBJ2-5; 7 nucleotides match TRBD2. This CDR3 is CSAIYGGGSQETQYF. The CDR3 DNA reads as TGCAGCGCAATTTACGGGGGAGGGTCCCAAGAGACCCAGTACTTC.